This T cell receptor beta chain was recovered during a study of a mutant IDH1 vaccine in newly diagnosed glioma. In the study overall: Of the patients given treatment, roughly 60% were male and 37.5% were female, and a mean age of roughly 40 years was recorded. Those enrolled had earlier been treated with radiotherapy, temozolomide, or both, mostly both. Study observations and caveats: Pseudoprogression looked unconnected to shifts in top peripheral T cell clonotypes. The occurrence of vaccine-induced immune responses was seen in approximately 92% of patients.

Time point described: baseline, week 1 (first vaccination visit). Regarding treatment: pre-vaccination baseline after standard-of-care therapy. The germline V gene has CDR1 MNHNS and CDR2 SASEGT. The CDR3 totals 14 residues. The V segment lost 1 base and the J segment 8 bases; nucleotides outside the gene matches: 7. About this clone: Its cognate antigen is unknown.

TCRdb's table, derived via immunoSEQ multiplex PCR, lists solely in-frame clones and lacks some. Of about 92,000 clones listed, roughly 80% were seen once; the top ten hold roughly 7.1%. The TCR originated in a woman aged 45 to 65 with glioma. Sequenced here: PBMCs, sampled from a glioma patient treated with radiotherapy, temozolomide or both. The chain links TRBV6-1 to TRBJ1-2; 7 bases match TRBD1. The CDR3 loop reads CASSEGATGLGYTF. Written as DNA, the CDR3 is TGTGCCAGCAGTGAAGGGGCGACAGGGCTGGGCTACACCTTC.